This TCR beta chain derives from a study of CXCR3-negative and CXCR3-positive naive CD8 T cells. About the study: Libraries each contributed about 1.5 +/- 0.3 million TRB reads, for around 130 million in total. Study results and limitations: Both naive subsets carried similar amounts of surface CD5, so TCR strength was inferred from TRB CDR3 properties. With respect to TRBV-TRBJ usage, naive CXCR3-negative and CXCR3-positive cells were similar; memory differed.

CDR3 length: 14 amino acids. UMI-labeled 5' RACE TRB cDNA libraries were prepared from the cells. TCRdb re-called the 5' RACE reads; one entry per CDR3 protein, DNA not given. The sample's table shows 38,000 or so distinct CDR3 sequences. Researchers sorted about 320,000 cells of each CD8+ T cell subset in triplicate. To note about this clonotype: Its antigen remains unidentified.

This sequence joins TRBV12-3 or TRBV12-4 and TRBJ2-3; the TCRdb D gene call, TRBD1, has no DNA to confirm it. The source is a human donor in good health. Some clones in this sample may be carry-over from other donors' samples. The sample comprised naive CXCR3- CD8+ T cells from blood. Subset noted: CD45RO-CCR7+CD27+CD95- naive CD8+ T cells lacking CXCR3 (TNR3-). CDR3 loop: CASSSPRETDTQYF.